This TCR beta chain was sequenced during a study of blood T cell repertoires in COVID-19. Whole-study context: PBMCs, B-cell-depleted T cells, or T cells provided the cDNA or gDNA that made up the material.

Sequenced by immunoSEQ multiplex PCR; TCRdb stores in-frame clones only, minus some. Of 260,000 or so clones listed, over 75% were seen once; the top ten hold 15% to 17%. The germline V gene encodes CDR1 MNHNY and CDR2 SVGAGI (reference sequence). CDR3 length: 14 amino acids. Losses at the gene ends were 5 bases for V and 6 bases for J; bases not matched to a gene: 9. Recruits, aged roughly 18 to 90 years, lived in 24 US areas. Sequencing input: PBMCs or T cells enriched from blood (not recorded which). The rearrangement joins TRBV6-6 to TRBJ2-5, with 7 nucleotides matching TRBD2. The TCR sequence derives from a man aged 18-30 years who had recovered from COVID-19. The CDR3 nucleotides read TGTGCCAGCAGTCGGAGCGGGGACTCGCAGACCCAGTACTTC. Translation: CASSRSGDSQTQYF.